This T cell receptor (beta chain) was identified in a study of cytomegalovirus exposure and HLA in healthy donors. Clones were sequenced by immunoSEQ multiplex PCR, and TCRdb holds only the in-frame ones, with some missing. The sample lists 150,000 to 200,000 clones, roughly 85% occurring once. This clone was seen a few times. Its target is unknown. Trimming took 0 bases from V and 7 from J, leaving 13 bases between them. CDR1 is SGHDT, CDR2 YYEEEE, per germline. There are 14 residues in the CDR3. Findings and caveats of the study: Rare sequences made up most TCRs, while some public TCRs were found in many donors.

The chain employs TRBV5-6 and TRBJ1-2; no definite D call. Specimen: PBMCs. This TCR derives from a man aged 18 to 35 in good health and CMV-seropositive. The CDR3 is CASSLAVARGGYTF. For the CDR3, the DNA is TGTGCCAGCAGCTTGGCCGTCGCGCGGGGTGGCTACACCTTC.